The rows below give T cell receptor beta chains drawn from one sample of a study of regulatory T cells in long-lasting Graves disease. TCRdb re-derived calls from the multiplex PCR reads in MiXCR, one entry per CDR3 protein. The sample has 450,000 to 700,000 distinct CDR3 sequences; roughly 12% are singletons. The sample was also reused in another study, on T cells in Graves' hyperthyroidism and ophthalmopathy.

Material: peripheral blood mononuclear cells (PBMCs), obtained at new diagnosis, from a patient treated with antithyroid drugs. These receptors came from a man aged 25 to 40 with Graves disease. CDR3s include the opening cysteine and the closing phenylalanine or tryptophan. The D gene is left open where the match is weak. Clone size, where shown, is once, few, many, or a class for clones that have expanded.

j_gene,abundance,d_gene,v_gene,CDR3nt,CDR3aa
TRBJ1-6,few,-,TRBV9,TGTGCCAGCAGCGTAGATGGGGGCGCCATCGATAATTCACCCCTCCACTTT,CASSVDGGAIDNSPLHF
TRBJ1-2,many,-,TRBV5-1,TGTGCCAGCAGTCTCACGGGGGGCTCGGGCTATGGCTACACCTTC,CASSLTGGSGYGYTF
TRBJ1-2,many,-,TRBV12-3/TRBV12-4,TGTGCCAGCAGTCGTACGAAAACAAGGGGGTACACCTTC,CASSRTKTRGYTF
TRBJ1-2,few,TRBD1,TRBV9,TGTGCCAGCAGCGGTAGAGGGGGACAGGGGAAGCTTCGGAATTATGGCTACACCTTC,CASSGRGGQGKLRNYGYTF
TRBJ2-1,many,-,TRBV6-1,TGTGCCAGCAGTGATGGCGCTAGCTCCTACAATGAGCAGTTCTTC,CASSDGASSYNEQFF
TRBJ2-5,few,-,TRBV30,TGTGCCTGGAGTGACTCCAGGAGATACCAAGAGACCCAGTACTTC,CAWSDSRRYQETQYF
TRBJ2-5,few,-,TRBV6-6,TGTGCCAGCAGTTACTCGTTAGGAGAGACCCAGTACTTC,CASSYSLGETQYF
TRBJ1-3,few,-,TRBV29-1,TGCAGCGTTGTGGTAGACTCTGGAAACACCATATATTTT,CSVVVDSGNTIYF
TRBJ2-2,many,-,TRBV12-3/TRBV12-4,TGTGCCAGCAGACAGAACACCGGGGAGCTGTTTTTT,CASRQNTGELFF
TRBJ2-4,many,TRBD2,TRBV12-3/TRBV12-4,TGTGCCAGCAGTCCCGGGGGGGGAGCCAAAAACATTCAGTACTTC,CASSPGGGAKNIQYF
TRBJ2-2,many,TRBD1,TRBV5-6,TGTGCCAGCAGCAGAAACCCGGGACAGGGGCCTTTGAACACCGGGGAGCTGTTTTTT,CASSRNPGQGPLNTGELFF
TRBJ2-7,many,TRBD2,TRBV7-2,TGTGCCAGCAGCTCAAGAGGGACTAGCTACTCCTACGAGCAGTACTTC,CASSSRGTSYSYEQYF
TRBJ2-7,many,-,TRBV20-1,TGCAGTGCTAGTGCGGGGTACGCGGGAAGCTCCTACGAGCAGTACTTC,CSASAGYAGSSYEQYF
TRBJ2-4,many,-,TRBV18,TGTGCCAGCTCATCCGACAGGATAGCCAAAAACATTCAGTACTTC,CASSSDRIAKNIQYF
TRBJ1-4,many,-,TRBV27,TGTGCCAGCAGTTCACCGGGACACCGTAATGAAAAACTGTTTTTT,CASSSPGHRNEKLFF
TRBJ1-2,-,TRBD1,TRBV4-1,TGCGCCAGCAGCCAAGAAGGAGGGAGGACAGGGGGCCACTATGGCTACACCTTC,CASSQEGGRTGGHYGYTF
TRBJ2-7,many,TRBD2,TRBV27,TGTGCCAGCAGTTTCGTGAGCGGGAGGGCCCCCGAGCAGTACTTC,CASSFVSGRAPEQYF
TRBJ1-5,many,-,TRBV12-3/TRBV12-4,TGTGCCAGCAGGGCTGGGGGTAGTGGCAATCAGCCCCAGCATTTT,CASRAGGSGNQPQHF
TRBJ2-2,many,TRBD2,TRBV2,TGTGCCAGCAAAGGACTAGGGAGCACCGGGGAGCTGTTTTTT,CASKGLGSTGELFF
TRBJ2-1,few,-,TRBV6-2/TRBV6-3,TGTGCCAGCAGTGAACGGGCTCTGGGAAACAATGAGCAGTTCTTC,CASSERALGNNEQFF
TRBJ2-5,many,TRBD1,TRBV2,TGTGCCAGCAGTGAAGCGACAGGGGAGGAGACCCAGTACTTC,CASSEATGEETQYF
TRBJ2-7,few,TRBD2,TRBV18,TGTGCCAGCTCACCACGTTCGGTGGGACTAGGCTCCGAGCAGTACTTC,CASSPRSVGLGSEQYF
TRBJ2-2,many,-,TRBV19,TGTGCCAGTAGTATGTCTGGGTTGAACACCGGGGAGCTGTTTTTT,CASSMSGLNTGELFF
TRBJ1-1,-,-,TRBV4-1,TGCGCCAGCAGACCTACAACGACCGGATGGACTGAAGCTTTCTTT,CASRPTTTGWTEAFF
TRBJ2-7,many,-,TRBV2,TGTGCCATCACAACCGGGATTTCCTACGAGCAGTACTTC,CAITTGISYEQYF
TRBJ2-7,many,TRBD2,TRBV11-1,TGTGCCAGCAGCTTAGAAGTGGGACTAACTCTTACGAAGCAGTACTTC,CASSLEVGLTLTKQYF
TRBJ2-2,many,TRBD2,TRBV24-1,TGTGCCACCAGTGATTTTAGCGGGAGATATGCCGGGGAGCTGTTTTTT,CATSDFSGRYAGELFF
TRBJ2-7,-,TRBD2,TRBV14,TGTGCCAGCAGCCCCCGGGGGACTAACCTCTACGAGCAGTACTTC,CASSPRGTNLYEQYF
TRBJ1-2,many,-,TRBV5-1,TGTGCCAGCAGTTACTCAGCGAACTATGGCTACACCTTC,CASSYSANYGYTF
TRBJ2-7,many,TRBD1,TRBV7-9,TGTGCCAGCAGCTTTGGGACAGGCTTATCCTACGAGCAGTACTTC,CASSFGTGLSYEQYF
TRBJ2-7,many,-,TRBV12-3/TRBV12-4,TGTGCCAGCAGTATCTCGGGTTTAATCGCCTACGAGCAGTACTTC,CASSISGLIAYEQYF